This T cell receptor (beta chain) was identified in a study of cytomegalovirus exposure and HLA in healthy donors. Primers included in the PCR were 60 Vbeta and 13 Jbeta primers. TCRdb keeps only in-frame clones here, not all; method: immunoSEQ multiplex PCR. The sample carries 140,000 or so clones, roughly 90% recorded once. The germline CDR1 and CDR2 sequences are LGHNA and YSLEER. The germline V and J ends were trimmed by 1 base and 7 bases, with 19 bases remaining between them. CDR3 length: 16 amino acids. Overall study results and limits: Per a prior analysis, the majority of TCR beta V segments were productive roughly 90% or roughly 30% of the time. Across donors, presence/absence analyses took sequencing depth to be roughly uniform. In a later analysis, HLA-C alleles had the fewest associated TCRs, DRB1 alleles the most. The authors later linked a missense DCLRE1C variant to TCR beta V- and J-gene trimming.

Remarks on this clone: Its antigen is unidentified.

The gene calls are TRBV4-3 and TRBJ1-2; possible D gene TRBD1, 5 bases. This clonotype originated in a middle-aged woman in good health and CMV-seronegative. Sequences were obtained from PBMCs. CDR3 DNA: TGCGCCAGCAGCCAAGGCTCAGGGTGGGGAGGAGGTGGCTACACCTTC. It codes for CASSQGSGWGGGGYTF.